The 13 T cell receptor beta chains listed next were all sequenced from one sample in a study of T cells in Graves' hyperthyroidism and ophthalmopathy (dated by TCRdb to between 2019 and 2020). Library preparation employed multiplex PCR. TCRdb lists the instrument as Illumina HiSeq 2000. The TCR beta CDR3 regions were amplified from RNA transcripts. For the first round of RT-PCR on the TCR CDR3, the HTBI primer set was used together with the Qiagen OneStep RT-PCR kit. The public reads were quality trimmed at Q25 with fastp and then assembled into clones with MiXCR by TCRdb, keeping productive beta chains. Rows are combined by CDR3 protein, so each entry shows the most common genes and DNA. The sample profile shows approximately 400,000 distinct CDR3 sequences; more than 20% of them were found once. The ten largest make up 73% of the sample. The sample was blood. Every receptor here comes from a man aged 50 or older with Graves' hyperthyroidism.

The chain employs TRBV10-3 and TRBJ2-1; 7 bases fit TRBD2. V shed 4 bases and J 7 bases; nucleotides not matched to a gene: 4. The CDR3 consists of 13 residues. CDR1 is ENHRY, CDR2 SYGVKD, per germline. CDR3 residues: CAISVGEGNEQFF. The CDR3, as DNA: TGTGCCATCAGTGTGGGGGAGGGGAATGAGCAGTTCTTC.

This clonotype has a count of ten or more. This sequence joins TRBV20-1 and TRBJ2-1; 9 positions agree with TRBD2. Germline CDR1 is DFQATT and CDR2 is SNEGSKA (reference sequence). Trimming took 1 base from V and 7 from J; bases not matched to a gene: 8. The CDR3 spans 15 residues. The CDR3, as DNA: TGCAGTGCTAGAGTAGGTCTAGCGGGGAAAAATGAGCAGTTCTTC. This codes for CSARVGLAGKNEQFF.

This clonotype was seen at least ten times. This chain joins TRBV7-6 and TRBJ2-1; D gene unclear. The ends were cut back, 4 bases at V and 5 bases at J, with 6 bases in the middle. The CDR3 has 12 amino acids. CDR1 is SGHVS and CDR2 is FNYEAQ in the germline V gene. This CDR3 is CASSSYNNEQFF. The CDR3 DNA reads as TGTGCCAGCAGCTCATATAACAATGAGCAGTTCTTC.

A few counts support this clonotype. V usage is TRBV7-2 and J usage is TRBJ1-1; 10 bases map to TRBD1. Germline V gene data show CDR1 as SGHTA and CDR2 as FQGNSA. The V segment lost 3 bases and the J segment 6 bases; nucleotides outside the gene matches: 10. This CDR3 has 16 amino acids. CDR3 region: CASSLGQGRIRPEAFF. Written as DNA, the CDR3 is TGTGCCAGCAGCTTGGGACAGGGGCGTATACGTCCTGAAGCTTTCTTT.

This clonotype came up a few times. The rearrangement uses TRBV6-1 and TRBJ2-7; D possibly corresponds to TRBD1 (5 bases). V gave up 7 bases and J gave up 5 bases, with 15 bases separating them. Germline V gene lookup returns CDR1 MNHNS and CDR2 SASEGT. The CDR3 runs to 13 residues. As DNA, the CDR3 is TGTGCCAGCAAAGGGGCGGATTCCCACGAGCAGTACTTC. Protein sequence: CASKGADSHEQYF.

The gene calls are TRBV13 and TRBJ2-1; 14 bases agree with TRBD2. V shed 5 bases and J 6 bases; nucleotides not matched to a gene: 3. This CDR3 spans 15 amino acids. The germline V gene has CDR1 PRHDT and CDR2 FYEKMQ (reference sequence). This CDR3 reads CASSGTSGRVNEQFF. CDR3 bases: TGTGCCAGCAGCGGGACTAGCGGGAGAGTCAATGAGCAGTTCTTC.

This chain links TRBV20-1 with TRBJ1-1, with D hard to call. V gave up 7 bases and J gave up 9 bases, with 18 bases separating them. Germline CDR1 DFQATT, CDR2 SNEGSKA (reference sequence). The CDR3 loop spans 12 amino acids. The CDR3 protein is CSGSSASMKAFF. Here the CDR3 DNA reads TGCAGTGGGTCATCCGCATCTATGAAAGCTTTCTTT.

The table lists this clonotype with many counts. The CDR3 DNA sequence: TGCAGTGCTAGAGATCAGGGAGGGGAGACCCAGTACTTC. Encoded protein: CSARDQGGETQYF. The rearrangement joins TRBV20-1 to TRBJ2-5; 7 bases agree with TRBD2. V trimming: 0 bases; J trimming: 5 bases; junction bases outside the gene matches: 3. This CDR3 comprises 13 residues. Germline V gene data show CDR1 as DFQATT and CDR2 as SNEGSKA (reference sequence).

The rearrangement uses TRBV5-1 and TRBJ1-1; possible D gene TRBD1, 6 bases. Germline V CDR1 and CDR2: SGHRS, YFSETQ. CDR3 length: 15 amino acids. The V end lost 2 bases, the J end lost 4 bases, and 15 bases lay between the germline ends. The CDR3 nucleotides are TGCGCCAGCAGCTTACAACCGGACAGAGGCACTGAAGCTTTCTTT. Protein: CASSLQPDRGTEAFF.

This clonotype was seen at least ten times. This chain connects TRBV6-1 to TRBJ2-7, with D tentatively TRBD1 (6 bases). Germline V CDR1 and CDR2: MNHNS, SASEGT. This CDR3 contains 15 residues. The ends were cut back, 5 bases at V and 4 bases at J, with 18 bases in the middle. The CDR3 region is CASSYVQGFYYEQYF. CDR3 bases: TGTGCCAGCAGTTACGTACAGGGTTTTTATTACGAGCAGTACTTC.

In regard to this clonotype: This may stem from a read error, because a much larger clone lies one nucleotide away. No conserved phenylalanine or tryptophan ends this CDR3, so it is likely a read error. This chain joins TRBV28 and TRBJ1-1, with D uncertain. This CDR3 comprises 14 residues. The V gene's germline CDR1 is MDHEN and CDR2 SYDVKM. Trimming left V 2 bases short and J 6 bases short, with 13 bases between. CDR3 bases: TGTGCCAGCAGTTTACTTGGCGCCGGGTCTGAAGCTTTCCTT. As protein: CASSLLGAGSEAFL.

CDR3 in amino acids: CASSITGGNQPQHF. The CDR3 nucleotides read TGTGCCAGTAGTATAACAGGGGGGAATCAGCCCCAGCATTTT. The genes are TRBV19 and TRBJ1-5; TRBD1 aligns across 8 bases. Losses at the gene ends were 2 bases for V and 4 bases for J; bases not matched to a gene: 1. Germline V CDR1 and CDR2: LNHDA, SQIVND (reference sequence). The CDR3 has 14 residues.

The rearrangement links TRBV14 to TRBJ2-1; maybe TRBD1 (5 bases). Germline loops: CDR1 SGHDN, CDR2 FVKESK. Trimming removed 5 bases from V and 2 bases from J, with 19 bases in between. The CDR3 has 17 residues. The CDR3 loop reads CASSRLGSRVTYNEQFF. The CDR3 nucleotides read TGTGCCAGCAGCAGATTAGGCTCCAGGGTAACCTACAATGAGCAGTTCTTC. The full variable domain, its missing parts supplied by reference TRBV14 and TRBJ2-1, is EAGVTQFPSHSVIEKGQTVTLRCDPISGHDNLYWYRRVMGKEIKFLLHFVKESKQDESGMPNNRFLAERTGGTYSTLKVQPAELEDSGVYFCASSRLGSRVTYNEQFFGPGTRLTVL.